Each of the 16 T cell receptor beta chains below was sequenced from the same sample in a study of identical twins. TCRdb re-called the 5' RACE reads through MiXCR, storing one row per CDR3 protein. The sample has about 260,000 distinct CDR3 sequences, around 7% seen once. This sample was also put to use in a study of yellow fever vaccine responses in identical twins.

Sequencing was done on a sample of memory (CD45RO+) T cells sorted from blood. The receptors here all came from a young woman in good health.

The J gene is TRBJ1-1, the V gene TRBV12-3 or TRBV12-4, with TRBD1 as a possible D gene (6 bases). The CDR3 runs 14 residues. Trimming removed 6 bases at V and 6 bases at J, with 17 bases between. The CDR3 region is CASSIKGGGAEAFF. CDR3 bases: TGTGCCAGCAGCATTAAAGGGGGGGGCGCTGAAGCTTTCTTT.

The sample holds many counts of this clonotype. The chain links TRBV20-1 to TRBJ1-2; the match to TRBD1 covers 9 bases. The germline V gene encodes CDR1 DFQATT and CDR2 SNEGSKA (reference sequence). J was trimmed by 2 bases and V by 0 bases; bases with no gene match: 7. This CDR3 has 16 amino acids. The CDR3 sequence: CSAREDRGTGNYGYTF. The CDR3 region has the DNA TGCAGTGCTAGAGAGGATCGAGGGACAGGGAACTATGGCTACACCTTC.

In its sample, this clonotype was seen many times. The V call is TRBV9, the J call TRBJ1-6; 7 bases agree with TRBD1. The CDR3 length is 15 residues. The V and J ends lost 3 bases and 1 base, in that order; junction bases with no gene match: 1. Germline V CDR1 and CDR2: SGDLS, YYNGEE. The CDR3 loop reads CASSGQGSYNSPLHF. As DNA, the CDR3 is TGTGCCAGCAGCGGACAGGGTTCCTATAATTCACCCCTCCACTTT. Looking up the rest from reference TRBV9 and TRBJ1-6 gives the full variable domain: DSGVTQTPKHLITATGQRVTLRCSPRSGDLSVYWYQQSLDQGLQFLIQYYNGEERAKGNILERFSAQQFPDLHSELNLSSLELGDSALYFCASSGQGSYNSPLHFGNGTRLTVT.

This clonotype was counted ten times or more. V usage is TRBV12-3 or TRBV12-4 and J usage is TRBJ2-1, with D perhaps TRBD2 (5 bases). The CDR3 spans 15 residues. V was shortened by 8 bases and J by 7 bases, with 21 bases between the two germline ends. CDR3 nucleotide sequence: TGTGCCAGCCGATATGAGGACTGGACTTGGAATGAGCAGTTCTTC. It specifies CASRYEDWTWNEQFF.

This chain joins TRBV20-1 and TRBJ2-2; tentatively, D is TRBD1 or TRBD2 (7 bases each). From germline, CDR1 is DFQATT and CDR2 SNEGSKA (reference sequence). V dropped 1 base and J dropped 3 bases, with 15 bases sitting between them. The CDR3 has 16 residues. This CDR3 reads CSARGTGAGDTGELFF. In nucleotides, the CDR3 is TGCAGTGCTAGAGGAACAGGGGCGGGGGACACCGGGGAGCTGTTTTTT.

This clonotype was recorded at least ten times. The DNA of the CDR3 is TGTGCCAGCAGTGGTAGGCTAGAGCGGCGAGAGACCCAGTACTTC. Its protein product is CASSGRLERRETQYF. J is TRBJ2-5 and V is TRBV28; possible D gene TRBD2, 5 bases. The ends were cut back, 5 bases at V and 4 bases at J, with 17 bases in the middle. This CDR3 spans 15 amino acids. Germline assignment: CDR1 MDHEN and CDR2 SYDVKM.

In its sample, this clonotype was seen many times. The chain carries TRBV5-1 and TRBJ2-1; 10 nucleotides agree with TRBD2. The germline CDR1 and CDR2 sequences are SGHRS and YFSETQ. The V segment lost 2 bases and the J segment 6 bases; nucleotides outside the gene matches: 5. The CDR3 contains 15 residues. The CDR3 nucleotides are TGCGCCAGCAGCTTCTCTAGCGGGGGAACCAATGAGCAGTTCTTC. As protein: CASSFSSGGTNEQFF.

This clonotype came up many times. CDR3 residues: CASRPRSGRIDEQYF. In nucleotides, the CDR3 is TGCGCCAGCAGGCCCCGGAGCGGGAGGATCGACGAGCAGTACTTC. The J gene is TRBJ2-7, the V gene TRBV4-1, with 9 positions matching TRBD2. Trimming took 6 bases from V and 5 from J; bases not matched to a gene: 11. CDR3 length: 15 amino acids. Germline CDR1 is MGHRA and CDR2 is YSYEKL.

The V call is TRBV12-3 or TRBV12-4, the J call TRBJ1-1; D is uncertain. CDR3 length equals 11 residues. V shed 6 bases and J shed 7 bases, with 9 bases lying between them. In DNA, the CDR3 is TGTGCCAGCAGCTGGGGTTTTGAAGCTTTCTTT. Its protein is CASSWGFEAFF.

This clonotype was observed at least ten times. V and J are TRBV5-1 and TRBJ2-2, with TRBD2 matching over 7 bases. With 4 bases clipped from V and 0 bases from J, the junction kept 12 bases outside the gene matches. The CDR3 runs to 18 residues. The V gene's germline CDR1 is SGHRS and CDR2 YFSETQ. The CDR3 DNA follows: TGCGCCAGCAGCCCTCGATCGGGACTACTCGCGAACACCGGGGAGCTGTTTTTT. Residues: CASSPRSGLLANTGELFF.

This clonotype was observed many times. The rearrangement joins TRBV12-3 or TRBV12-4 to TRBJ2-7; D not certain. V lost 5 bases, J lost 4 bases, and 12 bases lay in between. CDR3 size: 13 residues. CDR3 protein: CASSLTDKYEQYF. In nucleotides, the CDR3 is TGTGCCAGCAGTCTCACCGATAAGTACGAGCAGTACTTC.

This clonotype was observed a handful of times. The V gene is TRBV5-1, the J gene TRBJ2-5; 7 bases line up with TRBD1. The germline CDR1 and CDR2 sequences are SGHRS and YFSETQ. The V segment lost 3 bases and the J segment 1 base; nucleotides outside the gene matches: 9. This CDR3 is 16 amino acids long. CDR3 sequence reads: CASSYRGQALQETQYF. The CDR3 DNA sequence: TGCGCCAGCAGCTATAGGGGGCAGGCTCTCCAAGAGACCCAGTACTTC.

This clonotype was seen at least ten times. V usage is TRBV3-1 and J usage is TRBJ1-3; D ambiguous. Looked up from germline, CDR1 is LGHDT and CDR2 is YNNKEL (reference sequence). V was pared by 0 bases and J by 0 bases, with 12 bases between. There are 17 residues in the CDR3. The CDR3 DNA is TGTGCCAGCAGCCAAGAATCACGGACCCTCTCTGGAAACACCATATATTTT. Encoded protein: CASSQESRTLSGNTIYF. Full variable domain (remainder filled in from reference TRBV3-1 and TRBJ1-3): DTAVSQTPKYLVTQMGNDKSIKCEQNLGHDTMYWYKQDSKKFLKIMFSYNNKELIINETVPNRFSPKSPDKAHLNLHINSLELGDSAVYFCASSQESRTLSGNTIYFGEGSWLTVV.

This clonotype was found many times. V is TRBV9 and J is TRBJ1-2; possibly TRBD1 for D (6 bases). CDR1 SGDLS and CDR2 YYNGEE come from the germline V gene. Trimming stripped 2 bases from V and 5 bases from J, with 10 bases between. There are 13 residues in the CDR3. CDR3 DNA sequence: TGTGCCAGCAGCGTCGGACAGAAATATGGCTACACCTTC. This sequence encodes CASSVGQKYGYTF.

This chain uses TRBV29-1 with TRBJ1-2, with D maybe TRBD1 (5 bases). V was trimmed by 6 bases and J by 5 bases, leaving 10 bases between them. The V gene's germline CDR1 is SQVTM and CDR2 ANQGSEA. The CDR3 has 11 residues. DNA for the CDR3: TGCAGCGTAGATGGGGGATATGGCTACACCTTC. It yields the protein CSVDGGYGYTF.

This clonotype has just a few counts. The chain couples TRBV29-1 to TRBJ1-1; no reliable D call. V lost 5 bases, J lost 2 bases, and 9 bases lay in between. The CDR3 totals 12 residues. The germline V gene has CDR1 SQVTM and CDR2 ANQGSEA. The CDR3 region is CSVRTVNTEAFF. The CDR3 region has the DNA TGCAGCGTTAGGACCGTAAACACTGAAGCTTTCTTT.